This TCR beta chain was sequenced in a study of tumor-infiltrating lymphocytes in localized non-small cell lung cancer. Trimming shortened V by 5 bases and J by 2 bases, and 13 bases separated the two germline ends. The germline V gene has CDR1 SGHTA and CDR2 FQGNSA. This CDR3 has 14 amino acids. Study outcomes and limitations: Only some patients had TCR sequencing, depending on available tissue.

Method: immunoSEQ multiplex PCR; TCRdb's copy keeps in-frame clones and lacks some. The sample lists about 16,000 clones; around 81% were seen once. On this clone itself: Antigen: not known.

Sequencing used uninvolved lung tissue not adjacent to the tumor. This rearrangement joins TRBV7-2 to TRBJ2-7; D unclear. This TCR came from a human donor with non-small cell lung cancer. CDR3 in amino acids: CASSPSRTAYEQYF. In nucleotides, the CDR3 is TGTGCCAGCAGCCCAAGTAGGACGGCCTACGAGCAGTACTTC.